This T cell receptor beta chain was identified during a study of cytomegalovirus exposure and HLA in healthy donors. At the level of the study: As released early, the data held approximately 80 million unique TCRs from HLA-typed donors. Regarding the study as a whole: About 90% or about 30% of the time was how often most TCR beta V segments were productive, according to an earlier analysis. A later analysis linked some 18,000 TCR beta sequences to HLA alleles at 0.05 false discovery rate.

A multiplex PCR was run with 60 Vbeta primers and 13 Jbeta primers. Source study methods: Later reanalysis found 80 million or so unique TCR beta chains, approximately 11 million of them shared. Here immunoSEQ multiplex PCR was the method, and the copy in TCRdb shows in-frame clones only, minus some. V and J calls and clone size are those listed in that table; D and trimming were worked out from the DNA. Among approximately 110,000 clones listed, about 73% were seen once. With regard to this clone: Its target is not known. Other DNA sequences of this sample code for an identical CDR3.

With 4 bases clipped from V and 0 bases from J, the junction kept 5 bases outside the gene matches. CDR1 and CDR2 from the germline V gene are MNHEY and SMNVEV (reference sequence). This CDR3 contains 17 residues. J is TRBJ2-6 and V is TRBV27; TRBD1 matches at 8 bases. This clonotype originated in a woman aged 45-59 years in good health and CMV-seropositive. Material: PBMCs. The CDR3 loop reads CASSWDRRPSGANVLTF. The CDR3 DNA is TGTGCCAGCAGTTGGGACAGGCGACCCTCTGGGGCCAACGTCCTGACTTTC.